The 18 T cell receptor beta chains listed next were all sequenced from one sample in a study of blood T cell repertoires in COVID-19. Measured with immunoSEQ multiplex PCR; TCRdb has only the in-frame clones, and not every one. The sample lists fewer than 250,000 clones, almost 85% occurring once. Material for sequencing was PBMCs or T cells enriched from blood (not recorded which). These receptors all come from a woman aged 50 to 60 with acute COVID-19.

This sequence joins TRBV23-1 and TRBJ2-1; 10 bases agree with TRBD1. TRBV23-1 is labeled an ORF, and its function is uncertain. Trimming took 0 bases from V and 4 from J; bases not matched to a gene: 3. This CDR3 has 16 amino acids. CDR3 residues: CASSQSDRGFYNEQFF. Here the CDR3 DNA reads TGCGCCAGCAGTCAATCGGACAGGGGGTTTTACAATGAGCAGTTCTTC.

This clone has only a few counts. V gene TRBV30 combines with J gene TRBJ1-3, with 10 nucleotides matching TRBD1. This CDR3 region has 15 residues. Germline V lookup: CDR1 GTSNPN, CDR2 SVGIG (reference sequence). DNA of the CDR3: TGTGCTGGACACCGGGACAGGGGATCTGGAAACACCATATATTTT. Amino acids: CAGHRDRGSGNTIYF.

Of note for this clone: A clone one base away is much larger, so this may be a read error. This CDR3 is also generated by other DNA sequences in the sample. The chain couples TRBV5-4 to TRBJ1-1; D is possibly TRBD1 (5 bases). Trimming took off 4 bases at V and 3 bases at J, with 10 bases between the two ends. The CDR3 runs to 13 residues. Germline V gene lookup returns CDR1 SGHNT and CDR2 YYREEE (reference sequence). Here the CDR3 DNA reads TGTGCCAGCAGCCTAGACAGTTACACTGAAGCTTTCTTT. It encodes CASSLDSYTEAFF. The variable domain in full, with the rest retrieved from reference TRBV5-4 and TRBJ1-1, is ETGVTQSPTHLIKTRGQQVTLRCSSQSGHNTVSWYQQALGQGPQFIFQYYREEENGRGNFPPRFSGLQFPNYSSELNVNALELDDSALYLCASSLDSYTEAFFGQGTRLTVV.

The rearrangement links TRBV19 to TRBJ1-1; 7 bases match TRBD1. Germline V gives CDR1 LNHDA, CDR2 SQIVND (reference sequence). The CDR3 length is 16 residues. V was clipped by 5 bases and J by 1 base; unmatched bases: 10. CDR3: CASSPLGTARNTEAFF. DNA for the CDR3: TGTGCCAGTAGTCCCTTGGGGACAGCACGGAACACTGAAGCTTTCTTT.

This chain uses TRBV11-2 with TRBJ1-1, with 8 bases lining up with TRBD1. This CDR3 contains 15 residues. Losses at the gene ends were 5 bases for V and 3 bases for J; bases not matched to a gene: 8. Per germline, CDR1 SGHAT and CDR2 FQNNGV. CDR3 residues: CASSQRQGIDTEAFF. The CDR3 DNA reads as TGTGCCAGCAGCCAACGACAGGGGATAGACACTGAAGCTTTCTTT.

This clone was recorded a few times. The chain carries TRBV30 and TRBJ1-4; D uncertain. Trimming pared 2 bases from V and 2 bases from J, leaving 3 bases between. This CDR3 is built from 12 residues. Per the germline V gene, CDR1 is GTSNPN and CDR2 is SVGIG (reference sequence). This chain's CDR3 is CAWSPTNEKLFF. Written as DNA, the CDR3 is TGTGCCTGGAGTCCGACTAATGAAAAACTGTTTTTT.

This clone has only a few counts. This sequence joins TRBV3-1 (or the pseudogene TRBV3-2) and TRBJ1-3, with a tentative D call TRBD1 (5 bases). Trimming cost V 1 base and J 2 bases, with 6 bases left between them. CDR1 and CDR2 from the germline V gene are LGHDT and YNNKEL (reference sequence). CDR3 size: 14 residues. This CDR3 is CASSQGRAGNTIYF. The CDR3 DNA reads as TGTGCCAGCAGCCAAGGCAGGGCTGGAAACACCATATATTTT.

Note on this clone: Within the sample, other DNA sequences also encode this same CDR3. The V gene is TRBV12-3 or TRBV12-4, the J gene TRBJ1-2; 9 bases fit TRBD1. This CDR3 spans 13 amino acids. V dropped 1 base and J dropped 6; count of bases not matched to a gene: 0. In nucleotides, the CDR3 is TGTGCCAGCAGTTTAGGGACAGGGGATGGCTACACCTTC. Protein sequence: CASSLGTGDGYTF.

The chain carries TRBV6-5 and TRBJ2-1; D unclear. The V gene's germline CDR1 is MNHEY and CDR2 SVGAGI. V dropped 0 bases and J dropped 3 bases, with 3 bases sitting between them. The CDR3 length is 13 residues. The chain's CDR3 is CASSYSSYNEQFF. CDR3 DNA sequence: TGTGCCAGCAGTTACTCGAGCTACAATGAGCAGTTCTTC.

This clone was seen only once. The CDR3 spells CSVEVLDRESYEQYF. CDR3 sequence (DNA): TGCAGCGTTGAAGTACTGGACAGGGAATCCTACGAGCAGTACTTC. The chain couples TRBV29-1 to TRBJ2-7, with 8 bases lining up with TRBD1. CDR3 size: 15 residues. V shed 1 base and J 1 base; nucleotides not matched to a gene: 6. The germline V gene has CDR1 SQVTM and CDR2 ANQGSEA.

This rearrangement joins TRBV5-4 to TRBJ1-2; D may be TRBD1 (5 bases). Between the trimmed V and J ends, which lost 0 bases and 0 bases, there was a span of 9 bases. The CDR3 covers 15 residues. Germline lookup yields CDR1 SGHNT and CDR2 YYREEE (reference sequence). CDR3 DNA: TGTGCCAGCAGCTTGGGTGGGGGGACTAACTATGGCTACACCTTC. It codes for CASSLGGGTNYGYTF.

The genes are TRBV13 and TRBJ2-3; D is ambiguous. V lost 1 base and J lost 2, with 7 bases in between. Germline assignment: CDR1 PRHDT and CDR2 FYEKMQ (reference sequence). CDR3 length equals 14 residues. CDR3 sequence: CASSLASITDTQYF. CDR3 sequence (DNA): TGTGCCAGCAGCTTAGCTAGTATCACAGATACGCAGTATTTT.

This clone was seen more than once but under ten times. The chain couples TRBV2 to TRBJ1-1; weak D call: TRBD1 (6 bases). The CDR3 is 13 amino acids. The V end lost 7 bases, the J end lost 8 bases, and 17 bases lay between the germline ends. Per germline, CDR1 SNHLY and CDR2 FYNNEI. CDR3 in DNA: TGTGCCAGCACTCTTGAGGGAACAGGGGAAGCTTTCTTT. Amino acid sequence: CASTLEGTGEAFF.

The chain has TRBV19 and TRBJ2-7; TRBD2 matches at 9 bases. Germline CDR1 and CDR2: LNHDA and SQIVND (reference sequence). This CDR3 has 17 residues. Trimming removed 2 bases from V and 2 bases from J; junction bases left unmatched: 10. This CDR3 is CASSIRGSSGATYEQYF. CDR3 DNA: TGTGCCAGTAGTATACGCGGGTCTAGCGGGGCGACCTACGAGCAGTACTTC.

This clone was found a few times. The chain has TRBV19 and TRBJ1-2; D is unresolved. The germline V and J ends were trimmed by 7 bases and 4 bases, with 16 bases remaining between them. Germline V gives CDR1 LNHDA, CDR2 SQIVND (reference sequence). This CDR3 has 14 amino acids. This CDR3 is CASTRWEGGYGYTF. DNA for the CDR3: TGTGCCAGTACCCGTTGGGAGGGTGGCTATGGCTACACCTTC. Filled out from reference TRBV19 and TRBJ1-2, the complete variable domain reads DGGITQSPKYLFRKEGQNVTLSCEQNLNHDAMYWYRQDPGQGLRLIYYSQIVNDFQKGDIAEGYSVSREKKESFPLTVTSAQKNPTAFYLCASTRWEGGYGYTFGSGTRLTVV.

V usage is TRBV9 and J usage is TRBJ2-1; 11 bases align to TRBD2. This CDR3 has 16 amino acids. The germline V gene has CDR1 SGDLS and CDR2 YYNGEE. V was clipped by 1 base and J by 7 bases; unmatched bases: 7. The CDR3 bases are TGTGCCAGCAGCGTACTTTTAGCGGGGGGGCCGAATGAGCAGTTCTTC. It specifies CASSVLLAGGPNEQFF.

The chain has TRBV4-1 and TRBJ2-2, with 8 bases identical to TRBD2. Trimming at V came to 4 bases and at J to 5 bases, leaving 6 bases not matched to a gene. The CDR3 totals 15 residues. CDR1 and CDR2 from the germline V gene are MGHRA and YSYEKL. CDR3 sequence reads: CASSREERGTGELFF. The CDR3 nucleotides are TGCGCCAGCAGCCGGGAGGAGCGGGGGACCGGGGAGCTGTTTTTT.

As DNA, the CDR3 is TGCGCCAGCAGTCCCCTTTGCGTTAGGGGGTCAGGAAACACCATATATTTT. Translation: CASSPLCVRGSGNTIYF. This chain joins TRBV23-1 and TRBJ1-3; D may be TRBD1 (6 bases). TRBV23-1 is given ORF status, its function remaining uncertain. Between the trimmed V and J ends, which lost 4 bases and 4 bases, there was a span of 20 bases. The CDR3 length is 17 residues.